The present T cell receptor beta chain was sequenced within a study of blood T cells in healthy people across ages. This CDR3 has 16 residues. Unmatched junction bases numbered 2, after V lost 0 bases and J lost 1 base. Germline loops: CDR1 SGHVS, CDR2 FQNEAQ. A second about 7 to 12 cycle PCR used barcoded and J-beta primers. Each cDNA molecule carried a tag from a template-switch adaptor that contained 12 random nucleotides. TCRdb reanalysed the 5' RACE reads using MiXCR and keeps one entry per CDR3 protein. The sample records 800,000 to 950,000 distinct CDR3 sequences, 36% being singletons. Findings and caveats of the study: Estimates drawn from one million T cells were deemed to understate diversity.

About this clonotype: Its antigen is still unknown.

The chain recombines TRBV7-8 with TRBJ1-1; 10 nucleotides align to TRBD1. The TCR comes from a man aged 18 to 35 in good health. The specimen sequenced was blood. This CDR3 is CASSLATGGKNTEAFF. The CDR3 bases are TGTGCCAGCAGCTTAGCGACAGGGGGCAAGAACACTGAAGCTTTCTTT. Drawing the rest from reference TRBV7-8 and TRBJ1-1, the complete variable domain is GAGVSQSPRYKVAKRGQDVALRCDPISGHVSLFWYQQALGQGPEFLTYFQNEAQLDKSGLPSDRFFAERPEGSVSTLKIQRTQQEDSAVYLCASSLATGGKNTEAFFGQGTRLTVV.